This TCR beta chain was found in a study of T cells in Graves' hyperthyroidism and ophthalmopathy. Germline lookup yields CDR1 SGDLS and CDR2 YYNGEE. V was shortened by 0 bases and J by 3 bases, with 6 bases between the two germline ends. The CDR3 runs to 13 residues. This clonotype showed up many times. Antigen unknown. The study, taken as a whole, reports: Ophthalmopathy and stable hyperthyroidism were told apart by a 13 V-J model. Expanded thyroid clonotypes (above 0.001) were mostly also found in blood.

Based on clinical symptoms, serum thyroxine and TRAb, thyroid ultrasound and orbital computed tomography, diagnoses were reached. Researchers amplified the TCR beta CDR3 regions from RNA transcripts. The HTBI primer set drove a first-round RT-PCR of the TCR CDR3. MiXCR, applied by TCRdb to the multiplex PCR reads, yields one record per CDR3 protein. The table lists about 570,000 distinct CDR3 sequences, around 45% of them singletons. The source of this sequence is an adult woman with Graves' disease, either hyperthyroidism or ophthalmopathy (not recorded which). The chain uses TRBV9 and TRBJ1-1; D unclear. The sequencing sample was made of peripheral blood or thyroid tissue (not recorded which). The CDR3 sequence: CASSVGSYTEAFF. The DNA of the CDR3 is TGTGCCAGCAGCGTAGGAAGTTACACTGAAGCTTTCTTT.